These 17 T cell receptor beta chains came from one sample sequenced in a study of blood T cell repertoires in COVID-19. Generated by immunoSEQ multiplex PCR, the TCRdb table keeps only in-frame clones and is missing some. Of about 41,000 clones in the sample, 88% were seen once. The sample consisted of peripheral blood. The source is a human donor in a cohort sampled during active COVID-19.

The chain is built from TRBV28 and TRBJ2-3; TRBD2 matches at 12 bases. CDR3 length: 14 amino acids. Losses at the gene ends were 10 bases for V and 4 bases for J; bases not matched to a gene: 6. Germline CDR1 reads MDHEN; CDR2 reads SYDVKM. The CDR3 nucleotides are TGTGCCACTGGACTAGCGGGACGGGCAGATACGCAGTATTTT. Its translation is CATGLAGRADTQYF. Combining the CDR3 with reference TRBV28 and TRBJ2-3 gives the whole variable domain DVKVTQSSRYLVKRTGEKVFLECVQDMDHENMFWYRQDPGLGLRLIYFSYDVKMKEKGDIPEGYSVSREKKERFSLILESASTNQTSMYLCATGLAGRADTQYFGPGTRLTVL.

The CDR3 loop reads CASRSSPGVDTQYF. CDR3 nucleotide sequence: TGCGCCAGCAGATCTAGCCCGGGGGTGGATACGCAGTATTTT. The J gene is TRBJ2-3, the V gene TRBV5-1; D may be TRBD2 (6 bases). Germline assignment: CDR1 SGHRS and CDR2 YFSETQ. The germline V and J ends were trimmed by 5 bases and 6 bases, with 16 bases remaining between them. This CDR3 is built from 14 residues.

The chain has TRBV19 and TRBJ2-1; TRBD1 matches at 12 bases. The CDR3 totals 15 residues. Germline loops: CDR1 LNHDA, CDR2 SQIVND (reference sequence). V was pared by 7 bases and J by 7 bases, with 8 bases of the junction left unmatched. CDR3 nucleotide sequence: TGTGCCAGTACCTCCCGGGACAGGGGGCGAAATGAGCAGTTCTTC. Translation gives CASTSRDRGRNEQFF.

The gene calls are TRBV13 and TRBJ1-1; D remains unclear. V was clipped by 0 bases and J by 7 bases, with 12 bases between them. CDR3 length: 14 residues. Germline CDR1 PRHDT, CDR2 FYEKMQ (reference sequence). CDR3 in DNA: TGTGCCAGCAGCTTAGGCCTGGAGATGAATGAAGCTTTCTTT. Translated: CASSLGLEMNEAFF. Full variable domain (missing parts from reference TRBV13 and TRBJ1-1): AAGVIQSPRHLIKEKRETATLKCYPIPRHDTVYWYQQGPGQDPQFLISFYEKMQSDKGSIPDRFSAQQFSDYHSELNMSSLELGDSALYFCASSLGLEMNEAFFGQGTRLTVV.

The rearrangement joins TRBV12-2 to TRBJ1-6. TRBV12-2 is an annotated pseudogene. There are 16 residues in the CDR3. CDR3 protein: CASRPNTAGGRSPLHF. The CDR3 nucleotides are TGTGCAAGTCGCCCCAATACCGCCGGGGGGAGGTCGCCCCTCCACTTT.

The CDR3 coding sequence is TGTGCCAGCAGTGAAATAGTACGGGAGACCCAGTACTTC. It yields the protein CASSEIVRETQYF. This chain links TRBV6-1 with TRBJ2-5; D gene uncertain. V was clipped by 2 bases and J by 5 bases, with 9 bases between them. Germline lookup yields CDR1 MNHNS and CDR2 SASEGT. The CDR3 loop spans 13 amino acids.

This rearrangement joins TRBV10-2 to TRBJ1-1, with D uncertain. Germline V lookup: CDR1 WSHSY, CDR2 SAAADI. This CDR3 spans 11 amino acids. Trimming left V 8 bases short and J 7 bases short, with 11 bases between. The CDR3 sequence is CASLAVNEAFF. The CDR3 DNA follows: TGCGCCAGCTTGGCCGTTAATGAAGCTTTCTTT.

This chain uses TRBV6-5 with TRBJ2-7; the match to TRBD2 covers 11 bases. This CDR3 spans 13 amino acids. J was trimmed by 5 bases and V by 6 bases; bases with no gene match: 3. The V gene's germline CDR1 is MNHEY and CDR2 SVGAGI. CDR3 in DNA: TGTGCCAGCAGGACTAGCGGGACCCACGAGCAGTACTTC. It codes for CASRTSGTHEQYF.

This chain links TRBV28 with TRBJ1-1; 7 nucleotides line up with TRBD1. The CDR3 contains 13 residues. V trimming: 6 bases; J trimming: 5 bases; junction bases outside the gene matches: 6. Germline CDR1 and CDR2: MDHEN and SYDVKM. The CDR3 spells CASRQGPYTEAFF. CDR3 coding DNA: TGTGCCAGCAGACAGGGGCCGTATACTGAAGCTTTCTTT.

The chain is built from TRBV4-1 and TRBJ2-1, with 8 bases matching TRBD2. This CDR3 region has 14 residues. The junction had 3 bases not matched to a gene; V was cut back by 1 base and J by 7 bases. Germline CDR1 is MGHRA and CDR2 is YSYEKL. The DNA of the CDR3 is TGCGCCAGCAGCCAAGGTACGGGAGGGAATGAGCAGTTCTTC. Translation: CASSQGTGGNEQFF.

This clone was seen a handful of times. The CDR3 region has the DNA TGTGCCAGCAGCGTTGCGGTGAACACTGAAGCTTTCTTT. Translating it yields CASSVAVNTEAFF. The chain combines TRBV7-3 with TRBJ1-1, with D uncertain. This CDR3 region has 13 residues. V gave up 5 bases and J gave up 0 bases, with 7 bases separating them. CDR1 and CDR2 from the germline V gene are SGHTA and FQGTGA.

The rearrangement uses TRBV7-2 and TRBJ1-5; no reliable D call. This CDR3 is built from 15 residues. CDR1 is SGHTA, CDR2 FQGNSA, per germline. V was shortened by 1 base and J by 0 bases, with 7 bases between the two germline ends. CDR3 coding DNA: TGTGCCAGCAGCTTAGGGAGATATAGCAATCAGCCCCAGCATTTT. Amino acid sequence: CASSLGRYSNQPQHF.

The chain carries TRBV5-4 and TRBJ2-1; perhaps TRBD2 as D (5 bases). Germline CDR1 SGHNT, CDR2 YYREEE (reference sequence). The germline V and J ends were trimmed by 0 bases and 7 bases, with 11 bases remaining between them. The CDR3 is 14 amino acids. CDR3 sequence: CASSLGRSGNEQFF. DNA of the CDR3: TGTGCCAGCAGCTTGGGTAGGTCGGGAAATGAGCAGTTCTTC.

The rearrangement joins TRBV7-8 to TRBJ2-7, with TRBD2 identical over 8 bases. The CDR3 has 18 amino acids. Trimming cost V 5 bases and J 1 base; bases outside gene matches: 16. Germline V lookup: CDR1 SGHVS, CDR2 FQNEAQ. This CDR3 is CASSRPGGRPTNSYEQYF. The DNA of the CDR3 is TGTGCCAGCAGCCGCCCCGGCGGGAGGCCTACTAATTCCTACGAGCAGTACTTC. Full variable domain (remainder filled in from reference TRBV7-8 and TRBJ2-7): GAGVSQSPRYKVAKRGQDVALRCDPISGHVSLFWYQQALGQGPEFLTYFQNEAQLDKSGLPSDRFFAERPEGSVSTLKIQRTQQEDSAVYLCASSRPGGRPTNSYEQYFGPGTRLTVT.

The J gene is TRBJ1-1, the V gene TRBV10-1, with a possible D match to TRBD1 (5 bases). This CDR3 is 13 amino acids long. Trimming removed 6 bases at V and 8 bases at J, with 16 bases between. CDR1 and CDR2 (germline): WNHNN, SYGVQD (reference sequence). CDR3 sequence reads: CASSAGAVREAFF. The CDR3 DNA reads TGCGCCAGCAGCGCTGGGGCCGTGAGGGAAGCTTTCTTT.

A few counts support this clone. The rearrangement links TRBV19 to TRBJ1-1; 8 bases match TRBD1. The germline V gene has CDR1 LNHDA and CDR2 SQIVND (reference sequence). After removal of 9 bases from V and 5 bases from J, the junction contained 11 bases not matched to a gene. The length of the CDR3 is 14 residues. The CDR3 loop reads CASENLQGETEAFF. The CDR3 nucleotides read TGTGCCAGCGAGAACTTACAGGGGGAGACTGAAGCTTTCTTT.

This clone has just a few counts. In this CDR3 the conserved last residue, phenylalanine or tryptophan, is missing, so a read error is likely. The DNA is omitted, as the CDR3 cannot be located on it reliably, and the CDR3 follows TCRdb's listing. CDR3 in amino acids: CASSTSKAGGDI. The chain recombines TRBV28 with TRBJ2-7; the DNA was not compared with TRBD2, the D call given in the table. From germline, CDR1 is MDHEN and CDR2 SYDVKM. Termini included, the CDR3 measures 12 amino acids.